This T cell receptor beta chain was identified during a study of response to subunit inactivated influenza vaccine. This CDR3 contains 15 residues. V gave up 0 bases and J gave up 4 bases; unmatched junction bases: 2. Per the germline V gene, CDR1 is MNHEY and CDR2 is SVGEGT. Study results and limitations: The authors put forward the suggestion that each seasonal influenza vaccination may bring in only a limited number of new T cells.

From the RT-PCR reads, TCRdb called clonotypes with MiXCR, one entry per CDR3 protein. The sample has 450,000 to 500,000 distinct CDR3 sequences, roughly 11% seen once. This clonotype was picked up a small number of times. Its cognate antigen is unknown. The chain has TRBV6-2 or TRBV6-3 and TRBJ2-3, with 9 bases matching TRBD2. The specimen comprised PBMCs from blood, sampled about 6 weeks after vaccination. This TCR was recovered from a man aged 50-59 years who received an inactivated influenza vaccine. CDR3: CASSYSGLAADTQYF. DNA of the CDR3: TGTGCCAGCAGTTACTCGGGACTAGCTGCAGATACGCAGTATTTT.